What follows is one TCR beta chain and its context. What it binds is not known. Sequencing used immunoSEQ multiplex PCR; TCRdb keeps in-frame clones, though not all of them. The sample holds around 33,000 clones, 55% to 70% seen once. CDR1 is LGHDT and CDR2 is YNNKEL in the germline V gene (reference sequence). Trimming stripped 1 base from V and 2 bases from J, with 14 bases between. CDR3 length: 17 residues. This specimen comes from a study of vaccination effects on CD4 cells after COVID-19. Study details: It was a median of 72 days after the second dose that post-vaccine samples were obtained.

Peptide-pool stimulation followed by sequencing identified expanded antigen-specific CD4+ clonotypes in the ViraFEST assay. It was after 10 days of culture that CD4+ T cells were isolated. Every participant took two doses of the BNT162b2 or mRNA-1273 vaccine. The specimen was CD4+ T cells from PBMCs cultured with SARS-CoV-2 spike peptides, collected after COVID-19 vaccination. The V gene is TRBV3-1 (or the pseudogene TRBV3-2), the J gene TRBJ2-2; D is possibly TRBD1 (6 bases). The sequence derives from a human donor who received a COVID-19 vaccine. Here the CDR3 reads CASSQGWGPENTGELFF. CDR3 nucleotide sequence: TGTGCCAGCAGCCAAGGATGGGGGCCTGAAAACACCGGGGAGCTGTTTTTT.